A single TCR beta chain is shown here with its context. What it binds is not known. This entry belongs to a study of OX40 agonist ivuxolimab in advanced cancers. Germline V gives CDR1 LNHDA, CDR2 SQIVND (reference sequence). Trimming at V came to 10 bases and at J to 4 bases, leaving 14 bases not matched to a gene. This CDR3 contains 17 residues. The study, taken as a whole, reports: Expanded peripheral T-cell antigen specificity went undetermined.

Systemic immunosuppression or a history of autoimmune disease excluded patients. TCRdb's copy holds only in-frame clones and misses some; the assay was immunoSEQ multiplex PCR. The data hold around 58,000 clones, with around 89% observed a single time. This clonotype was sampled from an adult with an advanced solid tumor such as melanoma, head and neck, liver or kidney cancer. Sequencing was performed on CD4+ or CD8+ T cells sorted from blood, taken in a trial of the OX40 agonist ivuxolimab. The rearrangement uses TRBV19 and TRBJ2-6; 9 bases are shared with TRBD1. CDR3 DNA sequence: TGTGCCACTTGGGCCCGGGACAGGGTATTGGGGGCCAACGTCCTGACTTTC. Amino acids: CATWARDRVLGANVLTF.